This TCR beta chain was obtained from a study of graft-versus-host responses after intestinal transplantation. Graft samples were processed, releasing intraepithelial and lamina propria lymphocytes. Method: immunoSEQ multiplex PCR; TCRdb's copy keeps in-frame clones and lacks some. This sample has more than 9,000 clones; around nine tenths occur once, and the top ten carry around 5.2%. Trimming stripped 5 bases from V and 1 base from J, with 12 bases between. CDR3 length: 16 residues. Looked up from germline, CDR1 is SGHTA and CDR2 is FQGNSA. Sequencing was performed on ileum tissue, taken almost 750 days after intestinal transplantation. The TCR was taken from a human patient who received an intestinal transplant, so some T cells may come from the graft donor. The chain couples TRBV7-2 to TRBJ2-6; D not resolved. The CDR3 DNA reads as TGTGCCAGCAGCCCGACCGGCCAGTCTGGGGCCAACGTCCTGACTTTC. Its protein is CASSPTGQSGANVLTF.